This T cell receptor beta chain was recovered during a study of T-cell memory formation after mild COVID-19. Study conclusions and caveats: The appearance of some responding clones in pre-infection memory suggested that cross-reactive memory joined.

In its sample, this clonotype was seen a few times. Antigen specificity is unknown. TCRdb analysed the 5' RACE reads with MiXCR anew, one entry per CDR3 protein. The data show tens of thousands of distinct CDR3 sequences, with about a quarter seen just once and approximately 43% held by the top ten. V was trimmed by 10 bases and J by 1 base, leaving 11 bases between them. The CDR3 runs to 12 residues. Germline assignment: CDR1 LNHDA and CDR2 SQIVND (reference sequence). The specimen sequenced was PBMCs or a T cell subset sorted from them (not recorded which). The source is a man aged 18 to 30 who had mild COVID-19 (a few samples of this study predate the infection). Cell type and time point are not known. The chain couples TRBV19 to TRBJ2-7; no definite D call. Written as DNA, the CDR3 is TGTGCCACCCTTGACGGGTCCTACGAGCAGTACTTC. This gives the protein CATLDGSYEQYF.